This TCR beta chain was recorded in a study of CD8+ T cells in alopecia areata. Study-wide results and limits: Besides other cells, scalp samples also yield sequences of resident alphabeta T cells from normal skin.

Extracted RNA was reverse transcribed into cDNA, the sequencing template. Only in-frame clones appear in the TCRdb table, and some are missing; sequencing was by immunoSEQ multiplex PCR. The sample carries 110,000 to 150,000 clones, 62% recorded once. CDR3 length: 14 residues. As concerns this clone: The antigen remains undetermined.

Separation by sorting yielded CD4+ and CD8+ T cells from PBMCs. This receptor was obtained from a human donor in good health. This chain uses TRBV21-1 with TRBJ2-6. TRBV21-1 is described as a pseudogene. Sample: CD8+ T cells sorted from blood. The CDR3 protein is CASNPSSGANVLTF. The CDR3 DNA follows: TGTGCCAGCAACCCGTCCTCTGGGGCCAACGTCCTGACTTTC.